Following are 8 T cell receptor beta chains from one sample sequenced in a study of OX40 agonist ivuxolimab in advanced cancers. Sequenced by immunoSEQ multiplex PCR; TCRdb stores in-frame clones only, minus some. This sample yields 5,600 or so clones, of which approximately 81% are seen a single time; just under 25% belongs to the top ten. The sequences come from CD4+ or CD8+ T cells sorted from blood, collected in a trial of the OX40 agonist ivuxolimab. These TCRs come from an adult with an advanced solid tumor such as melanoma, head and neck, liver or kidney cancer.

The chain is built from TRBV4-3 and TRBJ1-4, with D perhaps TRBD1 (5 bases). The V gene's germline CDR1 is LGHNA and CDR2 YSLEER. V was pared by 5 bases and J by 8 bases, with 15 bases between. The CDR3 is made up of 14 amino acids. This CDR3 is CASSGDRGWEKLFF. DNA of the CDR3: TGCGCCAGCAGCGGGGACCGTGGATGGGAAAAACTGTTTTTT.

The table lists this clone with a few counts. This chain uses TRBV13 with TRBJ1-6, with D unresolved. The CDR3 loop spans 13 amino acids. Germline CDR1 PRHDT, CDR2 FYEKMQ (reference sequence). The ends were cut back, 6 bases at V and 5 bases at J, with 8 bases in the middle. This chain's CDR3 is CASRRQDNSPLHF. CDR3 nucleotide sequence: TGTGCCAGCAGGCGGCAAGATAATTCACCCCTCCACTTT.

The chain's CDR3 is CASSRIRTSGGDEQYF. Written as DNA, the CDR3 is TGTGCCAGCAGCCGAATCCGGACTAGCGGGGGGGATGAGCAGTACTTC. The chain carries TRBV7-8 and TRBJ2-7; 15 bases line up with TRBD2. This CDR3 has 16 residues. With 5 bases clipped from V and 7 bases from J, the junction kept 9 bases outside the gene matches. Germline CDR1 and CDR2: SGHVS and FQNEAQ.

In DNA, the CDR3 is TGTGCCAGCAGTGGTAACAACAGGGCGTTGGAGACCCAGTACTTC. Translated, it gives CASSGNNRALETQYF. V is TRBV6-1 and J is TRBJ2-5, with D possibly being TRBD1 (6 bases). CDR1 is MNHNS and CDR2 is SASEGT in the germline V gene. V gave up 4 bases and J gave up 5 bases, with 17 bases separating them. This CDR3 has 15 amino acids.

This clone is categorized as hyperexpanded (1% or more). Here the CDR3 reads CASSFFSGGAGETQYF. CDR3 nucleotide sequence: TGTGCCAGCAGCTTTTTTAGCGGGGGGGCCGGGGAGACCCAGTACTTC. The rearrangement uses TRBV7-2 and TRBJ2-5; 11 bases line up with TRBD2. The length of the CDR3 is 16 residues. Germline V gene data show CDR1 as SGHTA and CDR2 as FQGNSA. J was trimmed by 5 bases and V by 3 bases; bases with no gene match: 8.

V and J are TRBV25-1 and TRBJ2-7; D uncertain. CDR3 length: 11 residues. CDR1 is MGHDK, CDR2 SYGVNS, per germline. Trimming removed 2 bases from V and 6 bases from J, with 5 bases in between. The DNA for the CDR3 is TGTGCCAGCAGTGAAGGCGGCGAGCAGTACTTC. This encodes CASSEGGEQYF.

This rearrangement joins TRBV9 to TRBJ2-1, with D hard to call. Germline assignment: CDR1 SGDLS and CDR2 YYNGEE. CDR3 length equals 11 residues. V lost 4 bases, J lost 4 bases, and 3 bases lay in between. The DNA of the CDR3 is TGTGCCAGCAGCTTATACAATGAGCAGTTCTTC. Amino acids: CASSLYNEQFF.

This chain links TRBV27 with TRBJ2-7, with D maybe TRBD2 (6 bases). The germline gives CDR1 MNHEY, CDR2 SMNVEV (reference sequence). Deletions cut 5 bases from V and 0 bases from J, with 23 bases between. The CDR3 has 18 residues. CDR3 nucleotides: TGTGCCAGCAGTCCAAGCCTCGGCGGGGCCCGATTCTCCTACGAGCAGTACTTC. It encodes CASSPSLGGARFSYEQYF.